This entry is about one T cell receptor (beta chain). The data were obtained in a study of blood T cell repertoires in COVID-19. In the study overall: The samples span acute and convalescent COVID-19 from the United States, Italy and Spain. The cDNA or gDNA used as material had been derived from T cells, B-cell-depleted T cells, or PBMCs.

In the authors' workflow: Researchers report that nucleated cell counts were estimated from reference gene primer amplification. The data were produced by immunoSEQ multiplex PCR, yet TCRdb's version contains in-frame clones alone and is incomplete. D and trimming come from the DNA, and the V and J calls and clone size come from that table. The profile shows about 120,000 clones, approximately 90% of them singletons. Sequencing used peripheral blood. The sequence derives from a human donor in a cohort sampled during active COVID-19.

CDR3 DNA sequence: TGTGCCAGCAGTTTTCGACGGGGTGATACGCAGTATTTT. Amino acids: CASSFRRGDTQYF. V is TRBV12-3 or TRBV12-4 and J is TRBJ2-3, with D maybe TRBD2 (5 bases). The CDR3 is 13 amino acids. Between the trimmed V and J ends, which lost 3 bases and 6 bases, there was a span of 10 bases.